The 26 T cell receptor beta chains in this list originate from one sample, sequenced in a study of CD8 T cells in ankylosing spondylitis. In TCRdb, the 5' RACE reads were re-called with MiXCR into one record per CDR3 protein. The sample lists a few hundred thousand distinct CDR3 sequences, roughly 12% occurring once. The sample consisted of blood, either unsorted or a sorted T cell fraction (not recorded which). All receptors derive from a female donor with ankylosing spondylitis or in good health (not recorded which).

This clonotype was seen many times. V gene TRBV12-3 or TRBV12-4 combines with J gene TRBJ1-2, with 7 nucleotides matching TRBD1. Trimming cost V 7 bases and J 6 bases; bases outside gene matches: 20. This CDR3 region has 17 residues. Written as DNA, the CDR3 is TGTGCCAGCACCCCGACATTACAGGGGAGGAACGAGAATGGCTACACCTTC. As protein: CASTPTLQGRNENGYTF.

This clonotype was counted at least ten times. CDR3 residues: CASSWSRDSTYEQYF. The CDR3 bases are TGCGCCAGCAGCTGGAGCCGGGACAGTACCTACGAGCAGTACTTC. V and J are TRBV5-1 and TRBJ2-7; TRBD1 matches at 7 bases. Germline CDR1 and CDR2: SGHRS and YFSETQ. The V segment lost 3 bases and the J segment 2 bases; nucleotides outside the gene matches: 8. The CDR3 has 15 residues.

This clonotype was found a few times. The V and J genes are TRBV4-2 and TRBJ2-1, with D possibly TRBD2 on 5 matching bases. This CDR3 has 16 amino acids. Trimming removed 0 bases from V and 4 bases from J, with 13 bases in between. Germline V lookup: CDR1 LGHNA, CDR2 YNFKEQ. The CDR3 region is CASSQDLRTGYNEQFF. In DNA form, the CDR3 reads TGTGCCAGCAGCCAAGATTTGCGGACGGGGTACAATGAGCAGTTCTTC.

This clonotype showed up many times. The CDR3: CSARKVNSNQPQHF. The CDR3 nucleotides are TGCAGTGCTAGAAAAGTGAATAGCAATCAGCCCCAGCATTTT. The chain joins TRBV20-1 to TRBJ1-5, with D unresolved. V dropped 2 bases and J dropped 0 bases, with 8 bases sitting between them. CDR1 is DFQATT and CDR2 is SNEGSKA in the germline V gene (reference sequence). This CDR3 has 14 residues.

This clonotype was observed a handful of times. The chain carries TRBV5-1 and TRBJ2-1, with TRBD2 matching over 7 bases. The CDR3 covers 16 residues. Trimming removed 0 bases from V and 1 base from J; junction bases left unmatched: 4. From germline, CDR1 is SGHRS and CDR2 YFSETQ. CDR3 sequence: CASSLDREGSYNEQFF. The DNA of the CDR3 is TGCGCCAGCAGCTTGGATAGGGAGGGTTCCTACAATGAGCAGTTCTTC.

This clonotype was seen many times. The chain carries TRBV27 and TRBJ1-4; TRBD1 agrees at 7 bases. Germline-derived CDR1 and CDR2 are MNHEY and SMNVEV (reference sequence). The trim removed 5 bases at V and 7 bases at J, leaving 7 bases unmatched. The CDR3 has 14 residues. This CDR3 is CASSHRQGGEKLFF. In DNA, the CDR3 is TGTGCCAGCAGTCACAGACAGGGTGGTGAAAAACTGTTTTTT.

CDR3 sequence reads: CASSPGLSNEQFF. Here the CDR3 DNA reads TGTGCCAGCTCACCCGGCCTCTCCAATGAGCAGTTCTTC. The chain carries TRBV18 and TRBJ2-1; D ambiguous. This CDR3 has 13 amino acids. The germline CDR1 and CDR2 sequences are KGHSH and LQKENI. The V gene lost 3 bases and the J gene lost 6 bases, with 9 bases spanning the gap. Full variable domain (outside the CDR3, taken from reference TRBV18 and TRBJ2-1): NAGVMQNPRHLVRRRGQEARLRCSPMKGHSHVYWYRQLPEEGLKFMVYLQKENIIDESGMPKERFSAEFPKEGPSILRIQQVVRGDSAAYFCASSPGLSNEQFFGPGTRLTVL.

This clonotype was found many times. The chain couples TRBV7-2 to TRBJ2-7; D might be TRBD2 (5 bases). With 5 bases removed from V and 6 bases from J, the gap between germline ends came to 20 bases. In germline, CDR1 is SGHTA, CDR2 FQGNSA. The CDR3 totals 15 residues. The CDR3 sequence: CASSHNEIGLPEQYF. CDR3 DNA: TGTGCCAGCAGCCACAACGAAATCGGACTCCCCGAGCAGTACTTC.

This clonotype was counted many times. This chain joins TRBV20-1 and TRBJ1-5; 7 bases fit TRBD1. CDR3 size: 18 residues. The germline CDR1 and CDR2 sequences are DFQATT and SNEGSKA (reference sequence). The V gene end was trimmed by 1 base and the J gene end by 1 base; junction bases not matched to a gene: 13. CDR3 sequence reads: CSARAGRQGSVSNQPQHF. The CDR3 nucleotides are TGCAGTGCTAGAGCTGGGAGACAGGGAAGCGTGAGCAATCAGCCCCAGCATTTT.

This clonotype has ten or more counts. The chain recombines TRBV20-1 with TRBJ1-6; D not certain. This CDR3 is 11 amino acids long. From germline, CDR1 is DFQATT and CDR2 SNEGSKA (reference sequence). Trimming removed 6 bases from V and 4 bases from J, with 4 bases in between. This CDR3 is CSASYNSPLHF. The CDR3, as DNA: TGCAGTGCGTCGTATAATTCACCCCTCCACTTT.

This clonotype was recorded at least ten times. The chain recombines TRBV10-3 with TRBJ2-3; D is perhaps TRBD1 (6 bases). There are 16 residues in the CDR3. The V and J ends lost 6 bases and 0 bases respectively, with 16 bases between them. Per germline, CDR1 ENHRY and CDR2 SYGVKD. CDR3 sequence reads: CAIRAQPGQSTDTQYF. The CDR3 DNA is TGTGCCATCAGGGCCCAGCCGGGACAAAGCACAGATACGCAGTATTTT.

This clonotype was picked up a small number of times. V is TRBV5-1 and J is TRBJ2-4, with 10 bases identical to TRBD1. Germline-derived CDR1 and CDR2 are SGHRS and YFSETQ. Trimming took 3 bases from V and 8 from J; bases not matched to a gene: 8. This CDR3 has 15 residues. CDR3: CASSSRTGGEDIQYF. Here the CDR3 DNA reads TGCGCCAGCAGCTCTCGGACAGGGGGAGAGGACATTCAGTACTTC.

This clonotype has a count of ten or more. The chain combines TRBV9 with TRBJ2-2; D is ambiguous. CDR3 length: 15 amino acids. V lost 3 bases, J lost 1 base, and 10 bases lay in between. Germline CDR1 SGDLS, CDR2 YYNGEE. CDR3 sequence (DNA): TGTGCCAGCAGCGCAGACCCGAGGAACACCGGGGAGCTGTTTTTT. As protein: CASSADPRNTGELFF.

This clonotype has ten or more counts. V usage is TRBV5-1 and J usage is TRBJ1-5; D is perhaps TRBD1 (6 bases). V was cut by 5 bases and J by 0 bases, with 12 bases left in between. This CDR3 has 15 amino acids. The V gene's germline CDR1 is SGHRS and CDR2 YFSETQ. The CDR3 DNA sequence: TGCGCCAGCAGTAGGGGGGGGGCTAGCAATCAGCCCCAGCATTTT. Translated, it gives CASSRGGASNQPQHF.

V and J are TRBV4-1 and TRBJ2-6, with 8 bases matching TRBD1. After removal of 4 bases from V and 0 bases from J, the junction contained 11 bases not matched to a gene. Germline V gene sequence: CDR1 MGHRA, CDR2 YSYEKL. The CDR3 runs to 19 residues. This CDR3 reads CASSLGTGSLFSGANVLTF. The CDR3 DNA sequence: TGCGCCAGCAGCCTGGGGACAGGTTCTCTATTCTCTGGGGCCAACGTCCTGACTTTC.

There are a few counts of this clonotype. The chain links TRBV12-3 or TRBV12-4 to TRBJ2-1; 12 positions match TRBD2. Unmatched junction bases numbered 3, after V lost 3 bases and J lost 9 bases. The CDR3 is made up of 14 amino acids. CDR3 loop: CASSFRTSGIEQFF. The CDR3 DNA reads as TGTGCCAGCAGTTTCCGGACTAGCGGGATTGAGCAGTTCTTC.

This clonotype was counted many times. The chain links TRBV20-1 to TRBJ2-1, with 11 bases lining up with TRBD2. With V trimmed by 3 bases and J by 0 bases, 4 bases remained unmatched. Germline CDR1 reads DFQATT; CDR2 reads SNEGSKA (reference sequence). CDR3 length equals 16 residues. CDR3 in DNA: TGCAGTGCTAGTGAGGGACTAGCGGTCTCCTACAATGAGCAGTTCTTC. Its translation is CSASEGLAVSYNEQFF.

This clonotype was recorded only once. This rearrangement joins TRBV15 to TRBJ2-5, with 7 bases aligning to TRBD1. Germline CDR1 and CDR2: LNHNV and YYDKDF (reference sequence). The CDR3 length is 16 residues. V was clipped by 3 bases and J by 4 bases; unmatched bases: 11. CDR3 nucleotides: TGTGCCACCAGCAGGGGCACCCGGACAGGTGGAGAGACCCAGTACTTC. As protein: CATSRGTRTGGETQYF.

The rearrangement links TRBV7-3 to TRBJ1-1, with D possibly TRBD1 on 5 matching bases. V lost 4 bases and J 6 bases, leaving 12 bases between the germline ends. The CDR3 runs 13 residues. The germline CDR1 and CDR2 sequences are SGHTA and FQGTGA. The CDR3 region is CASSSGGGSEAFF. Here the CDR3 DNA reads TGTGCCAGCAGCTCAGGCGGGGGGTCTGAAGCTTTCTTT.

The J gene is TRBJ2-3, the V gene TRBV19; 7 nucleotides match TRBD1. V was pared by 1 base and J by 1 base, with 5 bases of the junction left unmatched. Germline-derived CDR1 and CDR2 are LNHDA and SQIVND (reference sequence). CDR3 length: 16 residues. The CDR3 loop reads CASSIGTGEGTDTQYF. In DNA, the CDR3 is TGTGCCAGTAGTATAGGTACAGGGGAAGGCACAGATACGCAGTATTTT.

This clonotype was counted between two and nine times. The gene calls are TRBV19 and TRBJ1-1; no definite D call. V shed 2 bases and J shed 1 base, with 8 bases lying between them. The CDR3 is 14 residues long. Germline values: CDR1 LNHDA, CDR2 SQIVND (reference sequence). The chain's CDR3 is CASSIRPGNTEAFF. The CDR3 bases are TGTGCCAGTAGTATACGGCCGGGGAACACTGAAGCTTTCTTT.

This clonotype was seen many times. The rearrangement joins TRBV20-1 to TRBJ1-1; TRBD1 is a possible D gene (6 bases). The CDR3 consists of 10 residues. V was cut by 7 bases and J by 11 bases, with 14 bases left in between. CDR1 is DFQATT and CDR2 is SNEGSKA in the germline V gene (reference sequence). CDR3 sequence (DNA): TGCAGTGGGGAAGGGGGGAGGGCTTTCTTT. This sequence encodes CSGEGGRAFF.

The sample holds many counts of this clonotype. V and J are TRBV28 and TRBJ2-3, with D maybe TRBD1 (5 bases). The CDR3 contains 14 residues. Trimming took 5 bases from V and 4 from J, leaving 13 bases between them. Germline V CDR1 and CDR2: MDHEN, SYDVKM. The CDR3 region has the DNA TGTGCCAGCAGTGCCGTGACAGATTCAGATACGCAGTATTTT. It codes for CASSAVTDSDTQYF.

This clonotype was observed many times. The chain links TRBV7-8 to TRBJ2-2, with D hard to call. The CDR3 covers 16 residues. Trimming cost V 0 bases and J 0 bases, with 8 bases left between them. Germline assignment: CDR1 SGHVS and CDR2 FQNEAQ. The CDR3 reads CASSLAGWPNTGELFF. The CDR3 DNA reads as TGTGCCAGCAGCTTAGCGGGTTGGCCGAACACCGGGGAGCTGTTTTTT.

This clonotype showed up many times. The V call is TRBV29-1, the J call TRBJ2-3; no clear D gene. The CDR3 runs 11 residues. Trimming took 6 bases from V and 6 from J, leaving 10 bases between them. CDR1 and CDR2 from the germline V gene are SQVTM and ANQGSEA. The CDR3 bases are TGCAGCGTACCCACCCACGATACGCAGTATTTT. This sequence encodes CSVPTHDTQYF.

Only a few counts were recorded for this clonotype. The rearrangement uses TRBV3-1 and TRBJ1-5, with D possibly matching TRBD1 (6 bases). This CDR3 is 16 amino acids long. V lost 1 base to trimming and J lost 6 bases, with 16 bases between them. CDR1 is LGHDT and CDR2 is YNNKEL in the germline V gene (reference sequence). The chain's CDR3 is CASSQGIRGGSQPQHF. The CDR3 DNA reads TGTGCCAGCAGCCAAGGTATAAGAGGGGGTAGTCAGCCCCAGCATTTT.